The T cell receptor beta chain under discussion was sequenced for a study of tumor-infiltrating lymphocytes in primary liver carcinoma. Turning to the study itself: Surgical resection was the treatment these patients received for primary liver carcinoma. General observations from the study: Significantly larger top-250-clone fractions were found in tumors than in blood (p = 0.039).

In addition to blood RNA drawn from unsorted whole blood, germline DNA was extracted. Infection with HBV was chronic in patients; they were treatment-naive. They drew 4 to 5 milliliters of peripheral blood before surgery. The template, about 550 ng total RNA, yielded TCR beta cDNA made with a constant-region primer. A slightly modified ARM-PCR protocol with three nested multiplex PCR rounds produced these TCR beta libraries. Investigators reported that the first two PCR rounds, at 10 cycles each, used TRBV1-TRBV30 forward primers with a C-beta reverse primer. TCRdb reprocessed the multiplex PCR reads via MiXCR and lists one record per CDR3 protein. The table includes around 330,000 distinct CDR3 sequences, 50% to 75% detected once. As for this clonotype: What it binds is unknown.

Germline V lookup: CDR1 LGHNA, CDR2 YNFKEQ. This CDR3 is built from 15 residues. With V trimmed by 0 bases and J by 6 bases, 3 bases remained unmatched. V gene TRBV4-2 combines with J gene TRBJ2-1; 9 bases match TRBD2. The clonotype was recovered from a woman aged 25 to 45 with primary liver carcinoma and hepatitis B virus infection. The sequenced material came from peripheral blood. In nucleotides, the CDR3 is TGTGCCAGCAGCCAAGATCTAGCGGGAATCAATGAGCAGTTCTTC. Translation: CASSQDLAGINEQFF.